This T cell receptor (beta chain) was profiled in a study of T cells of healthy individuals. Germline CDR1 and CDR2: PRHDT and FYEKMQ (reference sequence). CDR3 size: 15 residues. TCRdb fed the 5' RACE reads into MiXCR, producing one record per CDR3 protein. Of 85,000 to 100,000 distinct CDR3 sequences in the sample, approximately 16% were seen once. This clonotype was seen many times. Mismatch with germline at one junction end may stem from a read error. V is TRBV13 and J is TRBJ2-5; D uncertain. The receptor's source is a human donor in good health. In nucleotides, the CDR3 is TGTGCCAGCAGCCTAGGCAGGACGGACCAAGAGACCCAGTACTTC. This gives the protein CASSLGRTDQETQYF.